A selection of T cell receptor beta chains follows, all from one sample in a study of a mutant IDH1 vaccine in newly diagnosed glioma. No antigens are known for them. Only in-frame clones appear in the TCRdb table, and some are missing; sequencing was by immunoSEQ multiplex PCR. This table has some 52,000 clones, roughly nine tenths appearing once. Source: PBMCs, taken from a glioma patient whose treatment included an IDH1 peptide vaccine. Receptors originate from a man aged 50-60 years with glioma. Both conserved end residues are part of each CDR3.

>TRBV2|TRBJ2-7
CASRPGQGAYEQCF
>TRBV7-2|TRBJ1-6
CASSFTGVNSPLHF
>TRBV30|TRBJ2-1
CAWRTGNYNEQFF
>TRBV7-2|TRBJ2-3
CASSLQRSSTDTQYF
>TRBV5-6|TRBJ2-1
CASSLRSSGSYNEQFF
>TRBV28|TRBJ1-1
CASVGSLNTEAFF
>TRBV19|TRBJ2-7
CASSGFGTGEQYF
>TRBV2|TRBJ1-2
CASIRDRGGYTF
>TRBV30|TRBJ2-3
CACHRRGSTADTQYF
>TRBV9|TRBJ2-3
CASSPAMGRDTQYF
>TRBV7-9|TRBJ2-6
CASSLGRRAEWANVLTF
>TRBV2|TRBJ2-7
CASSKSGTKFWTDYEQYF
>TRBV19|TRBJ1-5
CASSKRQGGMDQPQHF
>TRBV6-4|TRBJ1-3
CASSHPGPEGSGNTIYF
>TRBV11-3|TRBJ2-7
CASSLGGRPRGEQYF
>TRBV7-9|TRBJ2-1
CASTVAPNEQFF
>TRBV29-1|TRBJ1-3
CSVVSGNGNTIYF
>TRBV30|TRBJ2-1
CAWTSGAPWQFF
>TRBV9|TRBJ1-5
CASSVDAYGNQPQHF
>TRBV30|TRBJ1-6
CAWSVTGAANSPLHF
>TRBV11-2|TRBJ2-7
CASSRVAGNYEQYF
>TRBV5-1|TRBJ1-1
CASSSVPRRIEAFF
>TRBV28|TRBJ1-4
CASSLTGQGEREKLFF
>TRBV28|TRBJ1-3
CATLPGQIAGNTIYF
>TRBV28|TRBJ2-1
CASSFAGYNEQFF
>TRBV4-1|TRBJ1-2
CASSPPQGDYGYTF
>TRBV5-1|TRBJ2-2
CASSPLQGHTGELFF
>TRBV6-5|TRBJ2-3
CASSQTGVGYTQYF
>TRBV18|TRBJ2-3
CASSPRTGGHTDTQYF
>TRBV6-5|TRBJ2-7
CASKLRHLSSYEQYF
>TRBV2|TRBJ2-7
CASSRGYEQYF
>TRBV28|TRBJ1-6
CASGVHNSPLHF
>TRBV7-2|TRBJ2-5
CASSLDSKGTQYF
>TRBV4-1|TRBJ2-2
CASSHRGLNSGELFF
>TRBV19|TRBJ1-3
CASSRVSGSSGNTIYF
>TRBV7-2|TRBJ1-5
CASNLPAQPQHF
>TRBV7-9|TRBJ2-3
CASSLGSPGRDTQYF
>TRBV11-2|TRBJ1-1
CASSYTGVWTEAFF
>TRBV19|TRBJ2-7
CASAIGGTSYEQYF
>TRBV7-8|TRBJ2-5
CASSSSGGVQETQYF
>TRBV7-9|TRBJ1-1
CASSLGGTSTEAFF
>TRBV7-9|TRBJ2-1
CASTPGGAYNEQFF
>TRBV11-2|TRBJ2-5
CASSFWRKETQYF
>TRBV7-9|TRBJ2-7
CASSLLTSEQYF
>TRBV5-6|TRBJ1-2
CASSADRSDGYTF
>TRBV4-1|TRBJ2-7
CASSQGGASGGLHEQYF
>TRBV11-3|TRBJ2-5
CASSLVAGAQETQYF
>TRBV29-1|TRBJ1-4
CSVAQGGQDNEKLFF
>TRBV6-5|TRBJ1-2
CASSYSVGHYGYTF
>TRBV5-5|TRBJ2-7
CASSPGGGPYEQYF
>TRBV18|TRBJ2-7
CASSPSDNRGRPYEQYF
>TRBV9|TRBJ2-3
CASTPGGGLIGDTQYF
>TRBV27|TRBJ1-3
CASSFGPGGGGNTIYF
>TRBV7-6|TRBJ2-5
CASSLDDGAETQYF